The clone carrying this T cell receptor beta chain was counted ten times or more. This CDR3 has 15 residues. CDR1 and CDR2 from the germline V gene are LGHNA and YNFKEQ. V lost 0 bases to trimming and J lost 3 bases, with 10 bases between them. Breast cancer patients provided tissue from their axillary draining lymph nodes. This entry belongs to a study of breast tumors, draining lymph nodes, adjacent tissues. MiXCR, run by TCRdb on the multiplex PCR reads, gives a single entry per CDR3 protein. The table lists about 200,000 distinct CDR3 sequences, 30% to 40% of them singletons. The sequenced sample consisted of axillary lymph node tissue. This chain joins TRBV4-2 and TRBJ2-3; D unresolved. The clonotype comes from a female donor with breast cancer. Some clones in this sample may be carry-over from other donors' samples. The CDR3 spells CASSQDLRQTDTQYF. Here the CDR3 DNA reads TGTGCCAGCAGCCAAGATCTAAGGCAGACAGATACGCAGTATTTT.